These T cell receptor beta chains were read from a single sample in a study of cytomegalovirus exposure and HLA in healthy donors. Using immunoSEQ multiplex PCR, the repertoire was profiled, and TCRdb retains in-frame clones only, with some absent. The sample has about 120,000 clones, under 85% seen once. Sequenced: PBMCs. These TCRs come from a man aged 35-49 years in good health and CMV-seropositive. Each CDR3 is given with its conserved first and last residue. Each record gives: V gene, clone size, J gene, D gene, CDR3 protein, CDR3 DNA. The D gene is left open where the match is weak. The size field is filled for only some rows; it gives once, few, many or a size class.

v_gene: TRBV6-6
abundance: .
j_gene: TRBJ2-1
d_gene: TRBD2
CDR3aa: CASTVSGGASDEQFF
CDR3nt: TGTGCCAGCACCGTTAGCGGGGGGGCCTCAGATGAGCAGTTCTTC

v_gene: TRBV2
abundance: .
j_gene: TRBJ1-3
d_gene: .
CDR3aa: CASSAGQSGNTIYF
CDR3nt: TGTGCCAGCAGCGCCGGACAGTCTGGAAACACCATATATTTT

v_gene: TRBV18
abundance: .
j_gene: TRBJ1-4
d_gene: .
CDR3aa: CASSPQEGVGEKLFF
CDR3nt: TGTGCCAGCTCACCACAGGAGGGTGTAGGGGAAAAACTGTTTTTT

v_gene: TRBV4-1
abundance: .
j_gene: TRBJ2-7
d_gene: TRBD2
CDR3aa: CASSPGTSGGAFLEQYF
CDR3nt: TGCGCCAGCAGTCCCGGGACTAGCGGGGGGGCATTTCTCGAGCAGTACTTC

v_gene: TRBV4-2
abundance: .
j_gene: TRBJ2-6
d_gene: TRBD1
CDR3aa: CASGPDRGGSGANVLTF
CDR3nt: TGTGCCAGCGGCCCGGACAGGGGGGGCTCTGGGGCCAACGTCCTGACTTTC

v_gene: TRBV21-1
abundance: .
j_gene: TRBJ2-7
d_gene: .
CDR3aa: CASSKRGQGASALYEQYF
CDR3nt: TGTGCCAGCAGCAAACGGGGACAGGGGGCATCAGCTCTCTACGAGCAGTACTTC

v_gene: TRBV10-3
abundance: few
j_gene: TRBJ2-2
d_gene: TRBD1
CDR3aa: CASSTTGALGFSTGELFF
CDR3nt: TGTGCCAGCAGTACTACAGGGGCGTTGGGGTTTAGCACCGGGGAGCTGTTTTTT

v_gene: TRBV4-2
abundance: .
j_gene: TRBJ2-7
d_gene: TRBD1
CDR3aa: CASSQDHRDRFPYEQYF
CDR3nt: TGTGCCAGCAGCCAAGACCACCGGGACAGGTTTCCCTACGAGCAGTACTTC

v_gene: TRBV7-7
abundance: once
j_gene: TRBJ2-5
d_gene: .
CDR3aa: CASKRNLLGETQYF
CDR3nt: TGTGCTAGCAAGCGGAACCTTTTAGGGGAGACCCAGTACTTC

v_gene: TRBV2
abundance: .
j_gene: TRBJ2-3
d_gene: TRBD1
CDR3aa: CASSEDRDRGEYF
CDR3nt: TGTGCCAGCAGTGAAGACCGGGACAGGGGAGAGTATTTT

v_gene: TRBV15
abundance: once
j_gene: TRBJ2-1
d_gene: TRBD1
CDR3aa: CATSGTGTAQYNEQFF
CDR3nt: TGTGCCACCAGCGGCACCGGGACAGCGCAGTACAATGAGCAGTTCTTC

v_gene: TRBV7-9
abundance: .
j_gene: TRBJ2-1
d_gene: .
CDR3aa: CSSSRRDLGNEQFF
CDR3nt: TGTTCCAGCAGCCGCAGGGATCTGGGCAATGAGCAGTTCTTC

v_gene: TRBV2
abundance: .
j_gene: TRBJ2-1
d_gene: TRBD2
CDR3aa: CASSEALHGRGAYNEQFF
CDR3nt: TGTGCCAGCAGTGAAGCGCTTCATGGGCGGGGGGCTTACAATGAGCAGTTCTTC

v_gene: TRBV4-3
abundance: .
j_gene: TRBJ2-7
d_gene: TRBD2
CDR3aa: CASSQAWTSSYEQYF
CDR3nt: TGCGCCAGCAGCCAAGCGTGGACTAGCTCTTACGAGCAGTACTTC

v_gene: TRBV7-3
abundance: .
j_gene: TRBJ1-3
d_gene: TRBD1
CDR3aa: CASSSGQAASGNTIYF
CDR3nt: TGTGCCAGCAGCTCTGGACAGGCCGCCTCTGGAAACACCATATATTTT

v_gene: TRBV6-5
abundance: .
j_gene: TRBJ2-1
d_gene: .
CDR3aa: CASSYGFRDEQFF
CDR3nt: TGTGCCAGCAGTTACGGTTTCAGGGATGAGCAGTTCTTC

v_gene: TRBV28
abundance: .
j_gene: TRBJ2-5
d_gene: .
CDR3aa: CASSFVSQETQYF
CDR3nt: TGTGCCAGCAGTTTTGTTAGTCAAGAGACCCAGTACTTC

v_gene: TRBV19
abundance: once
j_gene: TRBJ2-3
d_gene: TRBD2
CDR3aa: CASAGGADTQYF
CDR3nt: TGTGCCAGTGCGGGGGGTGCAGATACGCAGTATTTT

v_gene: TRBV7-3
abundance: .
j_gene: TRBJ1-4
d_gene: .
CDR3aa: CASSTPGKLFF
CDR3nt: TGTGCCAGCTCAACCCCGGGAAAACTGTTTTTT

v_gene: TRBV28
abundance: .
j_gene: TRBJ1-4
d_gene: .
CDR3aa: CASTGGGLLHEKLFF
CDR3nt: TGTGCCAGCACGGGGGGGGGACTCCTCCATGAAAAACTGTTTTTT

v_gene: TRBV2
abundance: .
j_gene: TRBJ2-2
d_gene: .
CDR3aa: CASSDVQGTGELFF
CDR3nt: TGTGCCAGCAGCGACGTTCAGGGCACCGGGGAGCTGTTTTTT

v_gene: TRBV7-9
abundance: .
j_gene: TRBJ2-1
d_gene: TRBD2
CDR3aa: CASSQGLADLWEQFF
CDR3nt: TGTGCCAGCAGCCAAGGACTAGCGGACCTGTGGGAGCAGTTCTTC

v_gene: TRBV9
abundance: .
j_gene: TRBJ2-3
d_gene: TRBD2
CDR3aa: CASSVEAGTSTDTQYF
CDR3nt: TGTGCCAGCAGCGTAGAAGCGGGAACCAGCACAGATACGCAGTATTTT

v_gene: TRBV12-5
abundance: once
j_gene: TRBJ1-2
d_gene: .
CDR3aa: CASGLVPPIQGYSYTNYGYTF
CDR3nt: TGTGCTAGTGGTTTGGTACCCCCCATTCAGGGCTACTCTTATACTAACTATGGCTACACCTTC

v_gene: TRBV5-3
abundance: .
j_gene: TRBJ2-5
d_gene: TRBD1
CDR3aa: CARSSRTGEQETQYF
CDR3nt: TGTGCCAGAAGCTCCCGGACAGGGGAGCAAGAGACCCAGTACTTC

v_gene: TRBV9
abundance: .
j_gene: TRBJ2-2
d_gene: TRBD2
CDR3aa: CASSKGLEGTGELFF
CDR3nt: TGTGCCAGCAGCAAAGGACTAGAGGGCACCGGGGAGCTGTTTTTT

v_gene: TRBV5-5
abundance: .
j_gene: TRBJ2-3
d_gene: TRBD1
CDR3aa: CASRGDRDRSTDTQYF
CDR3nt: TGTGCCAGCAGAGGAGATCGGGACAGAAGCACAGATACGCAGTATTTT

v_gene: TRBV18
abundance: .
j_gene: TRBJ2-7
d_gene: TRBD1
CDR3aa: CASSLRQGPSYEQYF
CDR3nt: TGTGCCAGCTCCCTCAGACAGGGGCCATCCTACGAGCAGTACTTC

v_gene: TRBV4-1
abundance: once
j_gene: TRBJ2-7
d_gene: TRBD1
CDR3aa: CASSRWLGGNYEQYF
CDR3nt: TGCGCCAGCAGCCGGTGGCTAGGGGGCAACTACGAGCAGTACTTC

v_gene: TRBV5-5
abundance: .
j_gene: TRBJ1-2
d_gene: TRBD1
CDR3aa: CASSLEGRGRVYGYTF
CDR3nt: TGTGCCAGCAGCTTGGAGGGCAGGGGGCGCGTCTATGGCTACACCTTC

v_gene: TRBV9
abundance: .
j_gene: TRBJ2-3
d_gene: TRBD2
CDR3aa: CASGPRGAVDTQYF
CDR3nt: TGTGCCAGCGGCCCGCGGGGGGCGGTAGATACGCAGTATTTT

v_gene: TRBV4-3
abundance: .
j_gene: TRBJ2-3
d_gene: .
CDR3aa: CASSRGASGSTDTQYF
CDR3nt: TGCGCCAGCAGCAGGGGGGCTAGCGGAAGCACAGATACGCAGTATTTT

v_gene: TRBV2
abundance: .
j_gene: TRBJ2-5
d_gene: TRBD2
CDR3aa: CASSFRLAGEGETQYF
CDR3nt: TGTGCCAGCAGTTTCAGACTAGCGGGGGAGGGAGAGACCCAGTACTTC

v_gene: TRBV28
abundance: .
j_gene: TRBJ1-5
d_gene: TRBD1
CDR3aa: CATSRAGQGALRLSNQPQHF
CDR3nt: TGTGCCACCAGCAGGGCTGGACAGGGGGCATTGAGGTTGAGCAATCAGCCCCAGCATTTT

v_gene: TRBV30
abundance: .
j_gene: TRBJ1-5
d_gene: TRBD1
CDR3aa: CAWSQTGSQPQHF
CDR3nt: TGTGCCTGGAGCCAGACAGGGTCTCAGCCCCAGCATTTT

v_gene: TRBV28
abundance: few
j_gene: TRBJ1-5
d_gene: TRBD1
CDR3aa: CASSPLQGPDNQPQHF
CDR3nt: TGTGCCAGCAGTCCGTTACAGGGGCCCGACAATCAGCCCCAGCATTTT

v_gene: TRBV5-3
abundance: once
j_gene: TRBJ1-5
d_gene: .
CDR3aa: CARSYRVRSNQPQHF
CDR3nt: TGTGCCAGAAGCTACAGGGTGAGGAGCAATCAGCCCCAGCATTTT

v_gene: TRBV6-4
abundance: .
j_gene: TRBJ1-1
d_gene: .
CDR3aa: CASSDTTGTEAFF
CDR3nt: TGTGCCAGCAGTGATACGACGGGGACTGAAGCTTTCTTT

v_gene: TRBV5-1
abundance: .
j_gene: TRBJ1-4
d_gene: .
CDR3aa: CASSLMGDNEKLFF
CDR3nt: TGCGCCAGCAGCTTGATGGGGGACAACGAAAAACTGTTTTTT

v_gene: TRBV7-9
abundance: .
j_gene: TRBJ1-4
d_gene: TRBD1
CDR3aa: CASSESGTGGALPNEKLFF
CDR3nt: TGTGCCAGCAGCGAATCCGGGACAGGGGGTGCTCTACCTAATGAAAAACTGTTTTTT

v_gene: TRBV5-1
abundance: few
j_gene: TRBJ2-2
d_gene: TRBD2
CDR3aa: CASRRAGGQAGELFF
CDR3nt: TGCGCCAGCAGACGAGCGGGGGGCCAGGCCGGGGAGCTGTTTTTT

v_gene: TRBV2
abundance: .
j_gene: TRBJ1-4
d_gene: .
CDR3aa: CASITDLNEKLFF
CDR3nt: TGTGCCAGCATTACAGACCTTAATGAAAAACTGTTTTTT

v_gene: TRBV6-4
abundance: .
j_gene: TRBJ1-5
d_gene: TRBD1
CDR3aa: CASKRDRGFQGSNQPQHF
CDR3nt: TGTGCCAGCAAAAGGGACAGAGGGTTCCAAGGGAGCAATCAGCCCCAGCATTTT

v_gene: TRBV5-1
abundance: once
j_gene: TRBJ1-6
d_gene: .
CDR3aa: CASSLAGYSPLHF
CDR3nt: TGCGCCAGCAGCTTGGCGGGTTATTCACCCCTCCACTTT

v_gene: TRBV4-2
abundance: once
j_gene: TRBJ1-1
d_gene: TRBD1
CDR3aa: CASSTQGALTEAFF
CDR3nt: TGTGCCAGCAGCACCCAGGGGGCGCTTACTGAAGCTTTCTTT

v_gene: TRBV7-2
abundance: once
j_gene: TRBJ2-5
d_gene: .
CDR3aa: CASSRNRAQETQYF
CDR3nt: TGTGCCAGCAGCCGCAACAGGGCCCAAGAGACCCAGTACTTC

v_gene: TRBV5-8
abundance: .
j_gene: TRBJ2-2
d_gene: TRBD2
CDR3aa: CASSFWTSGNTGELFF
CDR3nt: TGTGCCAGCAGCTTTTGGACTAGCGGTAACACCGGGGAGCTGTTTTTT

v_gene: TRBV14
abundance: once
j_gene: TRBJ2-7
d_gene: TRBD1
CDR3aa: CASSQEGTDSYEQYF
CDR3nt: TGTGCCAGCAGCCAAGAAGGGACAGACTCCTACGAGCAGTACTTC

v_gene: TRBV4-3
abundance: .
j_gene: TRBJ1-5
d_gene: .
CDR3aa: CASSQDLVGLEQPQHF
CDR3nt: TGCGCCAGCAGCCAAGATTTAGTGGGCCTCGAACAGCCCCAGCATTTT

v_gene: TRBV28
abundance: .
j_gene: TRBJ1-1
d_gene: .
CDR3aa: CASRRTNTEAFF
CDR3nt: TGTGCCAGCAGGAGAACGAACACTGAAGCTTTCTTT

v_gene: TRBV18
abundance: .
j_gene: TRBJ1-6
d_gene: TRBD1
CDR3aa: CASSGPGQGASPLHF
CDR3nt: TGTGCCAGCTCTGGACCGGGACAGGGGGCCTCACCCCTCCACTTT

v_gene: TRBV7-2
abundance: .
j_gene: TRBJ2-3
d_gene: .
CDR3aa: CASSLVAPHDPHTPYTQYF
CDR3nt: TGTGCCAGCAGCTTAGTAGCCCCACATGATCCGCACACACCGTATACGCAGTATTTT

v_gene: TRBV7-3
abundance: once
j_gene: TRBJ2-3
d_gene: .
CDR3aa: CASSPGTEGDTQYF
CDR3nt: TGTGCCAGCAGCCCTGGGACGGAGGGAGATACGCAGTATTTT

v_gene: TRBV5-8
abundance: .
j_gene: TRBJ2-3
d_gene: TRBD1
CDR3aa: CASSFRDRGTDTQYF
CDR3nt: TGTGCCAGCAGCTTTCGGGACAGGGGGACAGATACGCAGTATTTT

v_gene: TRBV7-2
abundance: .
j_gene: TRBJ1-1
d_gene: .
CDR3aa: CASSPPGSPEAFF
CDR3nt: TGTGCCAGCAGCCCCCCAGGATCTCCTGAAGCTTTCTTT

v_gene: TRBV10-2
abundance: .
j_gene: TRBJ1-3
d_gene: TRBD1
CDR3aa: CASSFTGASGNTIYF
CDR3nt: TGCGCCAGCAGTTTTACAGGGGCATCTGGAAACACCATATATTTT

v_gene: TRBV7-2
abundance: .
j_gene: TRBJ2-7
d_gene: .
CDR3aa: CASSPKGGDYEQYF
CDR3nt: TGTGCCAGCAGCCCCAAGGGGGGGGACTACGAGCAGTACTTC

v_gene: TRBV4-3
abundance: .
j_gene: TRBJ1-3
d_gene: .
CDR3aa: CASSQEATTVSGNTIYF
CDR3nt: TGCGCCAGCAGCCAAGAGGCGACGACAGTTTCTGGAAACACCATATATTTT

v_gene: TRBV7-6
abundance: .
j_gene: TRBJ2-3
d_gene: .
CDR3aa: CASSLLSGQGDTQYF
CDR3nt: TGTGCCAGCAGCTTACTTTCAGGGCAGGGGGATACGCAGTATTTT